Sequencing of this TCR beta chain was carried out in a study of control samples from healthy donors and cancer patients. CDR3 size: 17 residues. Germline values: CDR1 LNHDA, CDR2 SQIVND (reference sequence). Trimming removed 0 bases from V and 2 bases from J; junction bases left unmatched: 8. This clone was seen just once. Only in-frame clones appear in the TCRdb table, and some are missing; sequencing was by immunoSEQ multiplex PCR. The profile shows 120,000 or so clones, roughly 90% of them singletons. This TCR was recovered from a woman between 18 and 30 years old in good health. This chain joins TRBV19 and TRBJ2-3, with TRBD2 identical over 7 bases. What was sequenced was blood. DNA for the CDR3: TGTGCCAGTAGTATAGATTGGTCTAGCGGTATCACAGATACGCAGTATTTT. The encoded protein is CASSIDWSSGITDTQYF.